The source of this TCR beta chain is a study of CD8 T cells in Susac syndrome. RNA in amounts of roughly 0.45 to 1 ug was reverse transcribed with random hexamers. TCRdb recomputed calls from the immunoSEQ multiplex PCR reads with MiXCR, one row per CDR3 protein. The data contain fewer than 200,000 distinct CDR3 sequences, over 85% of them singletons. Specimen: CD4+ T cells from PBMCs. The clonotype originates from a human donor in good health.

The CDR3 bases are TGTGCCAGCAGGCTGATCAATGAGCAGTTCTTC. Its translation is CASRLINEQFF. J is TRBJ2-1 and V is TRBV7-9; D not resolved. The CDR3 extends over 11 amino acids. The V end was cut by 6 bases, the J end by 6 bases, with 6 bases between. The germline V gene encodes CDR1 SEHNR and CDR2 FQNEAQ (reference sequence).